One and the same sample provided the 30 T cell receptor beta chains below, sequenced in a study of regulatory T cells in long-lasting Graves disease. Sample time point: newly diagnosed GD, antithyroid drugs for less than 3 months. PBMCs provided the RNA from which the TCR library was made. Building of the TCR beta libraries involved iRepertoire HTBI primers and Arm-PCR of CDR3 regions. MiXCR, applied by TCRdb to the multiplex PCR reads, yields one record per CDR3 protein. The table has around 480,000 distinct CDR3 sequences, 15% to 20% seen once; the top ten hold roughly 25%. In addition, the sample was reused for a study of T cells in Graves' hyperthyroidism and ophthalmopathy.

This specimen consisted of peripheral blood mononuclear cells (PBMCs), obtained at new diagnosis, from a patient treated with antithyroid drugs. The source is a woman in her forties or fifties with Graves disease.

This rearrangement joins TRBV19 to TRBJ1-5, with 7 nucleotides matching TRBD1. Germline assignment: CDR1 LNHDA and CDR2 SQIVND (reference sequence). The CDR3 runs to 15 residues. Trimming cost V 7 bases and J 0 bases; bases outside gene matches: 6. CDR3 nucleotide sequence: TGTGCCAGTACTCGGGACAGAGTTAGCAATCAGCCCCAGCATTTT. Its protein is CASTRDRVSNQPQHF.

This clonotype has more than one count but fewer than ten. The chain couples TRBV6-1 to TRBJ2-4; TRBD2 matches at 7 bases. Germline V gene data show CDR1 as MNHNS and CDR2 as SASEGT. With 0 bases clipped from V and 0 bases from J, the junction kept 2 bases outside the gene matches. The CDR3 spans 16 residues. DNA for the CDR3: TGTGCCAGCAGTGAAGCTGGGGGGGTAGCCAAAAACATTCAGTACTTC. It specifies CASSEAGGVAKNIQYF.

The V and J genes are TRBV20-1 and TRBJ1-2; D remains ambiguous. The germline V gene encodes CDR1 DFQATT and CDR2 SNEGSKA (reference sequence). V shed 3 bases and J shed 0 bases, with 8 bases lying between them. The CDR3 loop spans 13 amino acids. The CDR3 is CSASLQPNYGYTF. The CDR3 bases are TGCAGTGCTAGTTTACAGCCTAACTATGGCTACACCTTC.

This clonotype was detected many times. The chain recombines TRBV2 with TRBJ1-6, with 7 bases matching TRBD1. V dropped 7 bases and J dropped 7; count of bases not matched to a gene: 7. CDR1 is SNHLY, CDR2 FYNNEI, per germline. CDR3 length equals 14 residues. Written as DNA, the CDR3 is TGTGCCAGCACGCGGGACAGCTACAATTCACCCCTCCACTTT. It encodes CASTRDSYNSPLHF.

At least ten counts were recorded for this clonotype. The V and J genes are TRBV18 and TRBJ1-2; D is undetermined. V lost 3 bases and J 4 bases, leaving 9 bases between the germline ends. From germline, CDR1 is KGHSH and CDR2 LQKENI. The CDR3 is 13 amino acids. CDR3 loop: CASSPRGGYGYTF. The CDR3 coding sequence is TGTGCCAGCTCACCCCGGGGAGGCTATGGCTACACCTTC. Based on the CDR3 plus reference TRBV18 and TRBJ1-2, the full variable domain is NAGVMQNPRHLVRRRGQEARLRCSPMKGHSHVYWYRQLPEEGLKFMVYLQKENIIDESGMPKERFSAEFPKEGPSILRIQQVVRGDSAAYFCASSPRGGYGYTFGSGTRLTVV.

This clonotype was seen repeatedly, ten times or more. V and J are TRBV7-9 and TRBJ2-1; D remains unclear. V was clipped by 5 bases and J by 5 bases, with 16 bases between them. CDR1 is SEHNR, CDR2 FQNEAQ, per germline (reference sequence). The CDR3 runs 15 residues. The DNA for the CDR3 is TGTGCCAGCAGCCATCCGGGTCTAAAGCACAATGAGCAGTTCTTC. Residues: CASSHPGLKHNEQFF.

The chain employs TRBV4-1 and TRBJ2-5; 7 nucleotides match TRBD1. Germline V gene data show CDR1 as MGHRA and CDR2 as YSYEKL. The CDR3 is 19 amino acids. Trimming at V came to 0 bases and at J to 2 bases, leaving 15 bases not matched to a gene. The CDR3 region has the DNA TGCGCCAGCAGCCAAGAGCCCCAGTGGGTTCGGGGACAGCAAGAGACCCAGTACTTC. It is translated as CASSQEPQWVRGQQETQYF.

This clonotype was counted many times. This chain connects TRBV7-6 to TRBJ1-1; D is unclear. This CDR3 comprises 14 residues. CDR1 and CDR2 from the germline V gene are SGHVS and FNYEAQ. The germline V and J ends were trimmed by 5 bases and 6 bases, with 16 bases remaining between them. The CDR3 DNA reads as TGTGCCAGCAGCGGCGGGCAGGTCGAGGCTGAAGCTTTCTTT. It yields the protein CASSGGQVEAEAFF.

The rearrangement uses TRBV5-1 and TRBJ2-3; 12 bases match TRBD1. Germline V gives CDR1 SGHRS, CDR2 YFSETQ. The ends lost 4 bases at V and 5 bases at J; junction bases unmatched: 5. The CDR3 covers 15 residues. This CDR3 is CASSGGQGARDTQYF. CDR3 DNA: TGCGCCAGCAGCGGGGGACAGGGGGCCAGAGATACGCAGTATTTT.

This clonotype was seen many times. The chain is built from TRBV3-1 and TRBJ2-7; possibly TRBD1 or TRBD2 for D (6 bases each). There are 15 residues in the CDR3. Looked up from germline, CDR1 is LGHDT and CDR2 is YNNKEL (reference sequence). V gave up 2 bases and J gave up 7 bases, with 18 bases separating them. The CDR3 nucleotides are TGTGCCAGCAGCCAATTTTCCGGGGGCGCGAGGGAGCAGTACTTC. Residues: CASSQFSGGAREQYF.

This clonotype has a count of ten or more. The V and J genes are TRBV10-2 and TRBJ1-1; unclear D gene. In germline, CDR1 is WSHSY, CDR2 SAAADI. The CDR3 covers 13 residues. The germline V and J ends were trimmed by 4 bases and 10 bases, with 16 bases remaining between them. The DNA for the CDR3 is TGCGCCAGCAGTGTTGTCCGTGGAGAGGGAGCTTTCTTT. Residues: CASSVVRGEGAFF.

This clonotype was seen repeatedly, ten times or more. The CDR3: CASSFSPSLSTNEKLFF. CDR3 coding DNA: TGTGCCAGCAGTTTCTCCCCCTCATTGTCAACTAATGAAAAACTGTTTTTT. The J gene is TRBJ1-4, the V gene TRBV27, with D unclear. Germline V gene data show CDR1 as MNHEY and CDR2 as SMNVEV (reference sequence). The CDR3 consists of 17 residues. Trimming left V 3 bases short and J 0 bases short, with 14 bases between.

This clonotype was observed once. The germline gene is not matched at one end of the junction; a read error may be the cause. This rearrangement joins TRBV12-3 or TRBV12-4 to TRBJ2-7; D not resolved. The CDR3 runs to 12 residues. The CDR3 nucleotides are TGTGCCAGCAGTTCCGTCAACTACAAGCAGTACTTC. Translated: CASSSVNYKQYF.

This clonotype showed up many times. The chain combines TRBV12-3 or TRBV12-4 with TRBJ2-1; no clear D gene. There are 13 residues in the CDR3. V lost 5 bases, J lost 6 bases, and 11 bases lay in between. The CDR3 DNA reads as TGTGCCAGCAGTAGTACAACTCCCAATGAGCAGTTCTTC. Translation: CASSSTTPNEQFF.

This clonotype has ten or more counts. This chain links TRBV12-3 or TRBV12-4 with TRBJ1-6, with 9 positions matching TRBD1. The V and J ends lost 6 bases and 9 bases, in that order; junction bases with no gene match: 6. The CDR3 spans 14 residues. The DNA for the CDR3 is TGTGCCAGCAGCATGGGACAGGGAGCTTCACCCCTCCACTTT. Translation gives CASSMGQGASPLHF.

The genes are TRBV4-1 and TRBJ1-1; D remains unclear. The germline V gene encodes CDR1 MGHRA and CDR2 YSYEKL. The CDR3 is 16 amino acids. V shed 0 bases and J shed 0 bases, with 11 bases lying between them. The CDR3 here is CASSQDSGSMNTEAFF. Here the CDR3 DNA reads TGCGCCAGCAGCCAAGATTCGGGGAGCATGAACACTGAAGCTTTCTTT.

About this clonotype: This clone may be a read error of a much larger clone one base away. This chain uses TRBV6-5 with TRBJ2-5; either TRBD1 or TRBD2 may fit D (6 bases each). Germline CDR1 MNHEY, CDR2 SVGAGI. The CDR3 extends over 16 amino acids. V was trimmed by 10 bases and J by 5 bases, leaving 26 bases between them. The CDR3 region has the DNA TGTGCCAACATCCCCCGAAAAGGGGGGCTGGGTGAGACCCAGTACTTC. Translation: CANIPRKGGLGETQYF.

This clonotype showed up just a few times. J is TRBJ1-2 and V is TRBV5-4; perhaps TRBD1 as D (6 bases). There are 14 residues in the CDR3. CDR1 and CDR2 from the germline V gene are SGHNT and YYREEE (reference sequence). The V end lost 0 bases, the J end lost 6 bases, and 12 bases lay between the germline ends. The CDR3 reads CASSLDRVTDGYTF. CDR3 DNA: TGTGCCAGCAGCTTGGACAGGGTAACGGATGGCTACACCTTC. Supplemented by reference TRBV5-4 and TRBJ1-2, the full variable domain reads ETGVTQSPTHLIKTRGQQVTLRCSSQSGHNTVSWYQQALGQGPQFIFQYYREEENGRGNFPPRFSGLQFPNYSSELNVNALELDDSALYLCASSLDRVTDGYTFGSGTRLTVV.

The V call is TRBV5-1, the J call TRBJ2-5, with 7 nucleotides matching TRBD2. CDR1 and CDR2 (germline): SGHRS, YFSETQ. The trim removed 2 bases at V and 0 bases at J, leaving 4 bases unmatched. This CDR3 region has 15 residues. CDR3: CASSFYGTNQETQYF. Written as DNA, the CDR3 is TGCGCCAGCAGCTTCTACGGGACTAACCAAGAGACCCAGTACTTC.

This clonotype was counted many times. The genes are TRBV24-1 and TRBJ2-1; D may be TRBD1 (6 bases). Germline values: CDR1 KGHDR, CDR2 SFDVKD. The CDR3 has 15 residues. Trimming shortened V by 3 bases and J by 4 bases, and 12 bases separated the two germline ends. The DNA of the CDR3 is TGTGCCACCAGTGATGAAGGACAGACTTACAATGAGCAGTTCTTC. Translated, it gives CATSDEGQTYNEQFF.

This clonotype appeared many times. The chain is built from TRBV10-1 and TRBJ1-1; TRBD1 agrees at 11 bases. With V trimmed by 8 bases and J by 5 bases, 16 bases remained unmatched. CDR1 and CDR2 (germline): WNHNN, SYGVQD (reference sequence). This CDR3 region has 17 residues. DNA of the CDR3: TGCGCCAGCCCGAGGAAGGACAGGGGGCGGATTAGGACTGAAGCTTTCTTT. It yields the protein CASPRKDRGRIRTEAFF.

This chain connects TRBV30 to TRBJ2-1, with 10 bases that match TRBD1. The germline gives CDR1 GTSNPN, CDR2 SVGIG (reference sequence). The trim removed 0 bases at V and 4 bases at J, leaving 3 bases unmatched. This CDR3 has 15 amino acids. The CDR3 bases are TGTGCCTGGAGTGTCGGGACAGGGGCGTACAATGAGCAGTTCTTC. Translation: CAWSVGTGAYNEQFF.

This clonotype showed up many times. CDR3 DNA: TGTGCCAGCTCGCCTGCCGCAGGCCCTAACTATGGCTACACCTTC. Translating it yields CASSPAAGPNYGYTF. The genes are TRBV18 and TRBJ1-2, with D unresolved. This CDR3 spans 15 amino acids. Trimming cost V 6 bases and J 0 bases, with 14 bases left between them. The germline V gene encodes CDR1 KGHSH and CDR2 LQKENI.

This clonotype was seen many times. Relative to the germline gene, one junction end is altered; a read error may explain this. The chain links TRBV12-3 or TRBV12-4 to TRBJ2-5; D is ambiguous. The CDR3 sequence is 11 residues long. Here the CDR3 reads CASTLRETQYF. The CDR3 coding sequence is TGTGCCAGCACTTTAAGAGAGACCCAGTACTTC.

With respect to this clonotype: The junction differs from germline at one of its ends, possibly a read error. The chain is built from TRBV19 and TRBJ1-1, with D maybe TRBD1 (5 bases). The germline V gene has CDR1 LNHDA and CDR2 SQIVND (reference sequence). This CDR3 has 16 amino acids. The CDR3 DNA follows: TGTGCCAGTAGTATCAGAGTACAGGTATTGAACACTGGAGCTTTCTTT. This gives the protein CASSIRVQVLNTGAFF.

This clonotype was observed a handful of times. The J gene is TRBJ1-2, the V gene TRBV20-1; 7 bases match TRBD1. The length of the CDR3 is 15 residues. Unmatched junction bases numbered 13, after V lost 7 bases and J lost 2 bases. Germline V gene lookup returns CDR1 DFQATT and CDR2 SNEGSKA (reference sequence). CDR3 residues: CSGGGGGASNYGYTF. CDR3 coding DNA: TGCAGTGGAGGTGGAGGGGGCGCTAGCAACTATGGCTACACCTTC.

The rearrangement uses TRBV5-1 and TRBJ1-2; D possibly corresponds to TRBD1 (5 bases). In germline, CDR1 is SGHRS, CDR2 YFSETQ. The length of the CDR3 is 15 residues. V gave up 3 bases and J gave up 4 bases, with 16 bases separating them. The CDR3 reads CASSSEPGRIYGYTF. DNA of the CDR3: TGCGCCAGCAGCTCGGAACCGGGACGGATCTATGGCTACACCTTC.

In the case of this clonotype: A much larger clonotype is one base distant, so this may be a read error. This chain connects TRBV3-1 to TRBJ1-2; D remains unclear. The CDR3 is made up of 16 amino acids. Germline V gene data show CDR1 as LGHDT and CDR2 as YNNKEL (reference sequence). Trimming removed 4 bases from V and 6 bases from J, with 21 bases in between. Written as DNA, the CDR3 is TGTGCCAGCAGCCCCGTTCCAGTGGGCAGGCAGAATGGCTACACCTTC. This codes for CASSPVPVGRQNGYTF.

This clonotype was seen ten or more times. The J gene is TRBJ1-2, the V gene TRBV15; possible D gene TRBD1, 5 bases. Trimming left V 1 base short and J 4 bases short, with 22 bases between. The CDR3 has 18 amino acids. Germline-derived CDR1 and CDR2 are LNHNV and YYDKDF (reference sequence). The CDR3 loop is CATSRVTRPTRVGYGYTF. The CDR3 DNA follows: TGTGCCACCAGCAGAGTGACCCGGCCCACCAGGGTAGGCTATGGCTACACCTTC.

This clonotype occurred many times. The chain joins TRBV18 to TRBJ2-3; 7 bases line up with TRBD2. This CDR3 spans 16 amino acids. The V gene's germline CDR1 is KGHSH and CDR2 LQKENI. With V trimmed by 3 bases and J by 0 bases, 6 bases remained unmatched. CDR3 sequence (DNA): TGTGCCAGCTCACCCCCGGGACTACCGAGCACAGATACGCAGTATTTT. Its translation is CASSPPGLPSTDTQYF.